This T cell receptor (beta chain) was captured in a study of cytomegalovirus exposure and HLA in healthy donors. Study as a whole: Tens of millions of unique TCR sequences came from HLA-typed donors in an early release.

The CDR3 is 16 amino acids. Germline lookup yields CDR1 SGHRS and CDR2 YFSETQ. Trimming at V came to 3 bases and at J to 6 bases, leaving 10 bases not matched to a gene. Note on this clone: The target antigen is unknown.

Study outcomes and limitations: Earlier findings revealed that most TCR beta V segments proved productive either about 90% or about 30% of the time. Most observed TCR sequences were rare, whereas some public TCRs were detected in many donors. Most subjects had HLA-A and HLA-B alleles reportedly predicted accurately by TCR beta sequences.

The PCR used 60 Vbeta and 13 Jbeta primers. Sequencing used immunoSEQ multiplex PCR; TCRdb keeps in-frame clones, though not all of them. The sample records roughly 200,000 clones, about 88% being singletons. The rearrangement uses TRBV5-1 and TRBJ1-2; the match to TRBD1 covers 11 bases. The sequence derives from a woman aged 25 to 39 in good health and CMV-seronegative. The sequenced sample was PBMCs. The CDR3 region has the DNA TGCGCCAGCAGCTGGAATCCCCGGGACAGGGGGAATGGCTACACCTTC. It is translated as CASSWNPRDRGNGYTF.